The 22 T cell receptor beta chains in this list originate from one sample, sequenced in a study of shared T cell receptors in the human thymus. Produced via immunoSEQ multiplex PCR; TCRdb's table is partial and in-frame only. Of about 540,000 clones listed, approximately 80% were seen once; the top ten hold more than 0.01%. The sample was also reused in another study, on human thymus T cells.

The source material was thymocytes. These receptors came from a boy under two years old with a congenital heart defect.

V gene TRBV10-2 combines with J gene TRBJ1-2; tentative D call: TRBD1 (6 bases). V was trimmed by 6 bases and J by 4 bases, leaving 24 bases between them. The CDR3 contains 17 residues. The V gene's germline CDR1 is WSHSY and CDR2 SAAADI. CDR3 sequence (DNA): TGCGCCAGCAGAAGACAGGAACTACACCCATCGACCTATGGCTACACCTTC. Its translation: CASRRQELHPSTYGYTF.

DNA of the CDR3: TGTGCCTGGAGTATGCGGGAGGTCGGTGAGCAGTTCTTC. Its protein product is CAWSMREVGEQFF. The chain combines TRBV30 with TRBJ2-1; 8 bases line up with TRBD2. The CDR3 has 13 residues. Trimming cost V 2 bases and J 9 bases; bases outside gene matches: 6. The germline V gene has CDR1 GTSNPN and CDR2 SVGIG (reference sequence).

V gene TRBV2 combines with J gene TRBJ2-1, with 8 bases identical to TRBD2. Per germline, CDR1 SNHLY and CDR2 FYNNEI. J was trimmed by 0 bases and V by 9 bases; bases with no gene match: 16. The CDR3 is made up of 18 amino acids. CDR3 in amino acids: CASLTKGAGGRSYNEQFF. The CDR3 DNA follows: TGTGCCAGTCTTACTAAGGGCGCGGGAGGCCGCTCCTACAATGAGCAGTTCTTC.

V usage is TRBV19 and J usage is TRBJ2-2; no firm D call. V was clipped by 9 bases and J by 8 bases, with 7 bases between them. Looked up from germline, CDR1 is LNHDA and CDR2 is SQIVND (reference sequence). The CDR3 covers 10 residues. The CDR3 sequence: CASGRGELFF. Written as DNA, the CDR3 is TGTGCCAGCGGTCGGGGGGAGCTGTTTTTT.

The chain is built from TRBV4-3 and TRBJ1-2; TRBD1 matches 7 bases. Losses at the gene ends were 4 bases for V and 0 bases for J; bases not matched to a gene: 17. CDR1 is LGHNA, CDR2 YSLEER, per germline. This CDR3 has 19 residues. CDR3 sequence reads: CASSPRQGEDIRANYGYTF. CDR3 nucleotide sequence: TGCGCCAGCAGCCCTCGCCAGGGGGAAGATATTAGGGCTAACTATGGCTACACCTTC.

The rearrangement links TRBV4-1 to TRBJ1-3; 11 bases align to TRBD1. The CDR3 totals 18 residues. V shed 0 bases and J 2 bases; nucleotides not matched to a gene: 6. From germline, CDR1 is MGHRA and CDR2 YSYEKL. The CDR3 spells CASSQDRTGGSPGNTIYF. CDR3 in DNA: TGCGCCAGCAGCCAAGATAGGACAGGGGGCAGCCCTGGAAACACCATATATTTT.

There are a few counts of this clone. The genes are TRBV6-1 and TRBJ2-7; 9 bases align to TRBD1. Germline V gene lookup returns CDR1 MNHNS and CDR2 SASEGT. The V segment lost 3 bases and the J segment 6 bases; nucleotides outside the gene matches: 9. The CDR3 length is 15 residues. The CDR3 sequence: CASSDLWTGDPEQYF. CDR3 DNA sequence: TGTGCCAGCAGTGACCTATGGACAGGGGACCCCGAGCAGTACTTC.

This chain uses TRBV15 with TRBJ2-7; 7 nucleotides match TRBD1. This CDR3 is 13 amino acids long. Germline V gene data show CDR1 as LNHNV and CDR2 as YYDKDF (reference sequence). CDR3 amino acids: CVTPRDSSYEQYF. The CDR3 DNA sequence: TGTGTTACCCCCCGGGACAGTTCCTACGAGCAGTACTTC. The complete variable domain, with remaining parts taken from reference TRBV15 and TRBJ2-7, reads DAMVIQNPRYQVTQFGKPVTLSCSQTLNHNVMYWYQQKSSQAPKLLFHYYDKDFNNEADTPDNFQSRRPNTSFCFLDIRSPGLGDTAMYLCVTPRDSSYEQYFGPGTRLTVT.

This clone was counted a few times. V usage is TRBV11-3 and J usage is TRBJ1-1; possibly TRBD1 for D (5 bases). This CDR3 is 13 amino acids long. Trimming removed 3 bases from V and 5 bases from J, with 10 bases in between. Per germline, CDR1 SGHNT and CDR2 YENEEA. CDR3 residues: CASSFQTATEAFF. CDR3 DNA sequence: TGTGCCAGCAGCTTCCAGACAGCTACTGAAGCTTTCTTT.

The chain couples TRBV4-2 to TRBJ1-5; D ambiguous. The CDR3 spans 14 residues. Germline V CDR1 and CDR2: LGHNA, YNFKEQ. Trimming removed 0 bases at V and 2 bases at J, with 5 bases between. The CDR3 DNA follows: TGTGCCAGCAGCCAAGATTCGGGCAATCAGCCCCAGCATTTT. Protein: CASSQDSGNQPQHF.

The chain combines TRBV10-3 with TRBJ2-7, with TRBD2 matching over 9 bases. J gave up 1 base and V 10 bases, and 8 bases lay outside the gene matches. The CDR3 spans 14 residues. Germline V lookup: CDR1 ENHRY, CDR2 SYGVKD. Here the CDR3 DNA reads TGTGCCACCAGGGAGACTAGCGGTTCCTACGAGCAGTACTTC. Protein product: CATRETSGSYEQYF.

The rearrangement links TRBV5-1 to TRBJ2-5, with D perhaps matching TRBD2 (5 bases). CDR3 length: 14 amino acids. CDR1 is SGHRS, CDR2 YFSETQ, per germline. Trimming cost V 4 bases and J 2 bases, with 12 bases left between them. The CDR3 here is CASSPREGQETQYF. CDR3 bases: TGCGCCAGCAGCCCCCGAGAGGGTCAAGAGACCCAGTACTTC.

The V gene is TRBV6-5, the J gene TRBJ2-3; TRBD2 matches at 10 bases. The V gene's germline CDR1 is MNHEY and CDR2 SVGAGI. After removal of 2 bases from V and 4 bases from J, the junction contained 3 bases not matched to a gene. This CDR3 is 15 amino acids long. DNA of the CDR3: TGTGCCAGCAGTTACCGACTAGCGGGCCCAGATACGCAGTATTTT. Amino acid sequence: CASSYRLAGPDTQYF.

The rearrangement links TRBV27 to TRBJ2-5, with TRBD2 matching 8 bases. Unmatched junction bases numbered 10, after V lost 6 bases and J lost 1 base. The CDR3 has 16 residues. Germline assignment: CDR1 MNHEY and CDR2 SMNVEV (reference sequence). CDR3 sequence reads: CASRLHPSGPQETQYF. DNA of the CDR3: TGTGCCAGCAGACTACATCCTAGCGGGCCCCAAGAGACCCAGTACTTC.

The genes are TRBV19 and TRBJ2-5; 9 bases line up with TRBD2. The germline V gene has CDR1 LNHDA and CDR2 SQIVND (reference sequence). CDR3 size: 15 residues. Losses at the gene ends were 3 bases for V and 5 bases for J; bases not matched to a gene: 7. This chain's CDR3 is CASSIRLAVKETQYF. In DNA form, the CDR3 reads TGTGCCAGTAGTATTAGACTAGCGGTGAAGGAGACCCAGTACTTC. The whole variable domain, remainder taken from reference TRBV19 and TRBJ2-5, is DGGITQSPKYLFRKEGQNVTLSCEQNLNHDAMYWYRQDPGQGLRLIYYSQIVNDFQKGDIAEGYSVSREKKESFPLTVTSAQKNPTAFYLCASSIRLAVKETQYFGPGTRLLVL.

The rearrangement uses TRBV27 and TRBJ1-2; 7 nucleotides agree with TRBD1. Trimming took 6 bases from V and 1 from J; bases not matched to a gene: 11. Germline V lookup: CDR1 MNHEY, CDR2 SMNVEV (reference sequence). This CDR3 comprises 16 residues. The CDR3 coding sequence is TGTGCCAGCAGCTCATCCAAGGGGGCTTGTAACTATGGCTACACCTTC. It specifies CASSSSKGACNYGYTF.

The V call is TRBV5-5, the J call TRBJ1-5, with 7 bases fitting TRBD1. V trimming: 0 bases; J trimming: 0 bases; junction bases outside the gene matches: 3. The length of the CDR3 is 16 residues. Germline loops: CDR1 SGHKS, CDR2 YYEKEE (reference sequence). This CDR3 reads CASSLAGTVSNQPQHF. The CDR3 DNA is TGTGCCAGCAGCTTGGCCGGGACAGTTAGCAATCAGCCCCAGCATTTT.

The chain couples TRBV15 to TRBJ2-7; D might be TRBD1 (6 bases). Germline CDR1 is LNHNV and CDR2 is YYDKDF (reference sequence). Trimming shortened V by 3 bases and J by 4 bases, and 10 bases separated the two germline ends. The CDR3 is 13 amino acids. This chain's CDR3 is CATSSPQGYEQYF. For the CDR3, the DNA is TGTGCCACCAGCAGTCCCCAGGGGTACGAGCAGTACTTC. Variable domain in full (rest from reference TRBV15 and TRBJ2-7): DAMVIQNPRYQVTQFGKPVTLSCSQTLNHNVMYWYQQKSSQAPKLLFHYYDKDFNNEADTPDNFQSRRPNTSFCFLDIRSPGLGDTAMYLCATSSPQGYEQYFGPGTRLTVT.

The chain is built from TRBV6-1 and TRBJ2-1, with D possibly being TRBD1 (9 bases). The germline gives CDR1 MNHNS, CDR2 SASEGT. Trimming stripped 1 base from V and 5 bases from J, with 18 bases between. The CDR3 has 17 residues. DNA of the CDR3: TGTGCCAGCAGTGAAGACGGGAGGGACAGGGTCAACAATGAGCAGTTCTTC. Translated, it gives CASSEDGRDRVNNEQFF.

This chain links TRBV7-6 with TRBJ2-6; D possibly corresponds to TRBD2 (5 bases). V was clipped by 6 bases and J by 1 base, with 10 bases between them. Germline V CDR1 and CDR2: SGHVS, FNYEAQ. The CDR3 is 15 residues long. The chain's CDR3 is CASSRGYSGANVLTF. DNA for the CDR3: TGTGCCAGCAGTCGCGGGTATTCTGGGGCCAACGTCCTGACTTTC. Complete variable domain (other parts from reference TRBV7-6 and TRBJ2-6): GAGVSQSPRYKVTKRGQDVALRCDPISGHVSLYWYRQALGQGPEFLTYFNYEAQQDKSGLPNDRFSAERPEGSISTLTIQRTEQRDSAMYRCASSRGYSGANVLTFGAGSRLTVL.

The chain has TRBV11-2 and TRBJ2-2; 8 nucleotides align to TRBD2. Germline lookup yields CDR1 SGHAT and CDR2 FQNNGV. This CDR3 has 16 amino acids. The V segment lost 3 bases and the J segment 0 bases; nucleotides outside the gene matches: 3. The CDR3 region is CASSFVAGTNTGELFF. In nucleotides, the CDR3 is TGTGCCAGCAGCTTCGTAGCGGGAACGAACACCGGGGAGCTGTTTTTT.

This clone was observed a few times. V and J are TRBV15 and TRBJ2-2; 7 bases fit TRBD1. J lost 1 base, V lost 1 base, and 6 bases had no gene match. Germline CDR1 reads LNHNV; CDR2 reads YYDKDF (reference sequence). The CDR3 runs to 17 residues. This CDR3 reads CATSRARDSMNTGELFF. CDR3 coding DNA: TGTGCCACCAGCAGAGCAAGGGACAGTATGAACACCGGGGAGCTGTTTTTT.